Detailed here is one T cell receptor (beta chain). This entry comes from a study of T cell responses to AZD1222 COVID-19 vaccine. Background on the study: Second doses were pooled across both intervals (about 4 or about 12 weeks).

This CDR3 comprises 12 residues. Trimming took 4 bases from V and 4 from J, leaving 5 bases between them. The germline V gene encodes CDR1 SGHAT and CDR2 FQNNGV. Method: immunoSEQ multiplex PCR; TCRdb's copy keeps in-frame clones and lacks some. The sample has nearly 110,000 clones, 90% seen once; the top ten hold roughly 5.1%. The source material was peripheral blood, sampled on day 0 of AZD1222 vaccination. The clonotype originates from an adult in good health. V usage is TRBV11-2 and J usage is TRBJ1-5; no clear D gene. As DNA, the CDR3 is TGTGCCAGCAGCTCCCTAAATCAGCCCCAGCATTTT. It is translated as CASSSLNQPQHF.